The next 31 T cell receptor beta chains were all read from a single sample in a study of PD-L1 blockade in urothelial cancer. Assay: immunoSEQ multiplex PCR; the TCRdb copy retains only in-frame clones and omits some. The table lists around 30,000 clones, over 75% of them singletons. This sample comprised PBMCs, obtained around atezolizumab (anti-PD-L1) treatment. The receptors stem from a man between 50 and 59 years old with urothelial cancer.

The chain employs TRBV5-5 and TRBJ2-7; TRBD2 aligns across 10 bases. Germline V gives CDR1 SGHKS, CDR2 YYEKEE (reference sequence). There are 16 residues in the CDR3. V was clipped by 4 bases and J by 0 bases; unmatched bases: 7. This chain's CDR3 is CASSIGLAAASYEQYF. The CDR3, as DNA: TGTGCCAGCAGCATTGGACTAGCGGCGGCCTCCTACGAGCAGTACTTC.

This chain joins TRBV11-2 and TRBJ2-7; 7 nucleotides align to TRBD2. The CDR3 has 14 residues. Per germline, CDR1 SGHAT and CDR2 FQNNGV. V lost 8 bases and J lost 0; bases outside the gene matches: 7. CDR3 in amino acids: CASHSGTTSYEQYF. The CDR3 DNA reads TGTGCCAGCCATTCCGGGACTACCTCCTACGAGCAGTACTTC.

The table lists this clone with a count of one. This chain links TRBV6-6 with TRBJ2-2; TRBD2 is a possible D gene (6 bases). This CDR3 spans 16 amino acids. Trimming shortened V by 2 bases and J by 4 bases, and 14 bases separated the two germline ends. Germline CDR1 reads MNHNY; CDR2 reads SVGAGI (reference sequence). In nucleotides, the CDR3 is TGTGCCAGCAGTTACCCACTAGCCCGGGTCACCGGGGAGCTGTTTTTT. It codes for CASSYPLARVTGELFF.

The rearrangement links TRBV10-3 to TRBJ1-1, with a tentative D call TRBD1 (5 bases). Trimming took off 6 bases at V and 7 bases at J, with 24 bases between the two ends. From germline, CDR1 is ENHRY and CDR2 SYGVKD. This CDR3 is built from 16 residues. CDR3 protein: CAIRLGPSDGFNEAFF. Written as DNA, the CDR3 is TGTGCCATCAGGTTGGGGCCCTCGGACGGCTTTAATGAAGCTTTCTTT.

This rearrangement joins TRBV5-6 to TRBJ2-7; D gene uncertain. This CDR3 has 13 residues. The V gene lost 6 bases and the J gene lost 3 bases, with 13 bases spanning the gap. Germline CDR1 SGHDT, CDR2 YYEEEE. The CDR3 region is CASNRMSGYEQYF. CDR3 nucleotide sequence: TGTGCCAGCAATAGGATGTCAGGCTACGAGCAGTACTTC.

This chain joins TRBV5-1 and TRBJ2-6; 10 bases are a match to TRBD1. Per the germline V gene, CDR1 is SGHRS and CDR2 is YFSETQ. The CDR3 spans 15 residues. J gave up 2 bases and V 6 bases, and 2 bases lay outside the gene matches. The CDR3 DNA follows: TGCGCCAGCAATGACAGGGGGCCTGGGGCCAACGTCCTGACTTTC. Its protein is CASNDRGPGANVLTF.

The rearrangement uses TRBV9 and TRBJ2-7, with 11 bases aligning to TRBD1. Looked up from germline, CDR1 is SGDLS and CDR2 is YYNGEE. V was clipped by 0 bases and J by 2 bases; unmatched bases: 4. The length of the CDR3 is 16 residues. The CDR3 region has the DNA TGTGCCAGCAGCGTAGCCGGGACAGGGGGGCCCTACGAGCAGTACTTC. Translation gives CASSVAGTGGPYEQYF.

The V gene is TRBV6-6, the J gene TRBJ1-3; D gene unclear. The CDR3 totals 16 residues. V lost 2 bases, J lost 0 bases, and 11 bases lay in between. CDR1 is MNHNY, CDR2 SVGAGI, per germline (reference sequence). This chain's CDR3 is CASSYGQEFSGNTIYF. The DNA of the CDR3 is TGTGCCAGCAGTTACGGTCAGGAATTCTCTGGAAACACCATATATTTT.

V usage is TRBV7-9 and J usage is TRBJ1-3; D might be TRBD1 (5 bases). The length of the CDR3 is 16 residues. Germline loops: CDR1 SEHNR, CDR2 FQNEAQ (reference sequence). Trimming took 5 bases from V and 0 from J, leaving 14 bases between them. CDR3 sequence reads: CASSPAGGVSGNTIYF. For the CDR3, the DNA is TGTGCCAGCAGCCCCGCGGGGGGGGTCTCTGGAAACACCATATATTTT.

This clone was seen a single time. Here the CDR3 reads CASSPDRGRLGRAYETQYF. CDR3 in DNA: TGTGCCAGCAGCCCGGACAGGGGGCGCCTTGGCCGCGCCTATGAGACCCAGTACTTC. This rearrangement joins TRBV27 to TRBJ2-5, with TRBD1 identical over 11 bases. The germline V gene encodes CDR1 MNHEY and CDR2 SMNVEV (reference sequence). The J segment lost 5 bases and the V segment lost 6 bases, leaving 20 bases of the junction unmatched. The CDR3 is 19 amino acids.

The chain uses TRBV10-1 and TRBJ2-7, with a tentative D call TRBD1 (5 bases). This CDR3 contains 11 residues. V shed 6 bases and J shed 5 bases, with 8 bases lying between them. The germline gives CDR1 WNHNN, CDR2 SYGVQD (reference sequence). The CDR3 loop is CASSGRDEQYF. As DNA, the CDR3 is TGCGCCAGCAGCGGCAGGGACGAGCAGTACTTC.

By its share, this clone is medium-sized (0.01 to 0.1%). The rearrangement joins TRBV4-1 to TRBJ2-1, with 9 bases aligning to TRBD1. CDR1 MGHRA and CDR2 YSYEKL come from the germline V gene. The trim removed 1 base at V and 7 bases at J, leaving 8 bases unmatched. The length of the CDR3 is 16 residues. CDR3 in DNA: TGCGCCAGCAGCCAAGGGGACAGGGATAGATGGAATGAGCAGTTCTTC. This codes for CASSQGDRDRWNEQFF.

The V gene is TRBV18, the J gene TRBJ2-7; TRBD1 might be the D (6 bases). Per germline, CDR1 KGHSH and CDR2 LQKENI. Trimming left V 3 bases short and J 0 bases short, with 9 bases between. The CDR3 has 14 amino acids. DNA of the CDR3: TGTGCCAGCTCACCGGTCAGGGGCTCCTACGAGCAGTACTTC. It codes for CASSPVRGSYEQYF. Full variable domain (missing parts from reference TRBV18 and TRBJ2-7): NAGVMQNPRHLVRRRGQEARLRCSPMKGHSHVYWYRQLPEEGLKFMVYLQKENIIDESGMPKERFSAEFPKEGPSILRIQQVVRGDSAAYFCASSPVRGSYEQYFGPGTRLTVT.

The sample holds a few counts of this clone. The genes are TRBV2 and TRBJ1-5; possible D gene TRBD1, 5 bases. This CDR3 has 14 residues. Germline CDR1 SNHLY, CDR2 FYNNEI. Trimming removed 4 bases from V and 6 bases from J, with 13 bases in between. CDR3 nucleotide sequence: TGTGCCAGCAGTGTCGGAGCAAGGGGTCAGCCCCAGCATTTT. Translated, it gives CASSVGARGQPQHF.

The rearrangement joins TRBV7-3 to TRBJ2-2; 10 bases map to TRBD2. Germline lookup yields CDR1 SGHTA and CDR2 FQGTGA. The CDR3 loop spans 16 amino acids. The V gene end was trimmed by 5 bases and the J gene end by 1 base; junction bases not matched to a gene: 4. The CDR3 DNA follows: TGTGCCAGCAGCCTTGGGACTAGCGTGAACACCGGGGAGCTGTTTTTT. Its protein is CASSLGTSVNTGELFF.

The J gene is TRBJ2-3, the V gene TRBV6-5; 9 nucleotides align to TRBD1. Unmatched junction bases numbered 4, after V lost 6 bases and J lost 3 bases. The germline CDR1 and CDR2 sequences are MNHEY and SVGAGI. There are 14 residues in the CDR3. The CDR3 here is CASSPDRGTDTQYF. CDR3 bases: TGTGCCAGCAGCCCGGACAGGGGAACAGATACGCAGTATTTT.

The rearrangement uses TRBV7-8 and TRBJ2-2; D may be TRBD1 (6 bases). Germline CDR1 reads SGHVS; CDR2 reads FQNEAQ. The CDR3 is 15 residues long. The ends were cut back, 5 bases at V and 5 bases at J, with 15 bases in the middle. CDR3 sequence: CASSESGTRTGELFF. The DNA for the CDR3 is TGTGCCAGCAGCGAATCCGGGACAAGGACCGGGGAGCTGTTTTTT.

The chain combines TRBV5-1 with TRBJ1-4; 8 nucleotides align to TRBD1. Per the germline V gene, CDR1 is SGHRS and CDR2 is YFSETQ. V was clipped by 6 bases and J by 5 bases; unmatched bases: 6. The CDR3 length is 14 residues. The CDR3 reads CASKRRDRNEKLFF. CDR3 in DNA: TGCGCCAGCAAGCGTAGGGACAGGAATGAAAAACTGTTTTTT. The full variable domain, with the rest looked up from reference TRBV5-1 and TRBJ1-4, is KAGVTQTPRYLIKTRGQQVTLSCSPISGHRSVSWYQQTPGQGLQFLFEYFSETQRNKGNFPGRFSGRQFSNSRSEMNVSTLELGDSALYLCASKRRDRNEKLFFGSGTQLSVL.

This clone was counted between two and nine times. This CDR3 reads CASSERQGWGYTF. CDR3 coding DNA: TGTGCCAGCAGTGAACGGCAGGGATGGGGCTACACCTTC. The rearrangement joins TRBV6-1 to TRBJ1-2; the D gene is possibly TRBD1 (5 bases). Germline loops: CDR1 MNHNS, CDR2 SASEGT. Deletions cut 2 bases from V and 8 bases from J, with 12 bases between. There are 13 residues in the CDR3.

The chain carries TRBV6-1 and TRBJ1-4, with D possibly TRBD1 on 6 matching bases. Trimming removed 8 bases from V and 16 bases from J, with 23 bases in between. Germline V gene lookup returns CDR1 MNHNS and CDR2 SASEGT. The CDR3 has 13 residues. The CDR3 DNA follows: TGTGCCAGCCAACTTGGCCAGGGGACATGGAAGTTTTTT. Translation: CASQLGQGTWKFF.

The rearrangement links TRBV27 to TRBJ2-3, with D perhaps matching TRBD2 (6 bases). Germline CDR1 is MNHEY and CDR2 is SMNVEV (reference sequence). This CDR3 spans 14 amino acids. The ends were cut back, 6 bases at V and 5 bases at J, with 15 bases in the middle. This CDR3 is CASRRLVLGDTQYF. DNA of the CDR3: TGTGCCAGCAGAAGACTAGTGCTGGGAGATACGCAGTATTTT.

V and J are TRBV28 and TRBJ2-7, with D perhaps matching TRBD1 (5 bases). The CDR3 is 11 residues long. CDR1 and CDR2 from the germline V gene are MDHEN and SYDVKM. The V and J ends lost 8 bases and 5 bases respectively, with 10 bases between them. CDR3 coding DNA: TGTGCCAGCTCAGGGTTCGACGAGCAGTACTTC. Translated: CASSGFDEQYF.

J is TRBJ1-5 and V is TRBV6-1, with 9 bases that match TRBD1. Trimming took 2 bases from V and 7 from J; bases not matched to a gene: 9. The CDR3 sequence is 16 residues long. The V gene's germline CDR1 is MNHNS and CDR2 SASEGT. CDR3 loop: CASSELPGQGRQPQHF. The CDR3, as DNA: TGTGCCAGCAGTGAACTGCCGGGACAGGGAAGACAGCCCCAGCATTTT.

The DNA of the CDR3 is TGTGCCAGCAGCTTGGGACAGTCTAGCACAGATACGCAGTATTTT. Amino acids: CASSLGQSSTDTQYF. The chain has TRBV5-4 and TRBJ2-3, with a possible D match to TRBD1 (5 bases). Germline CDR1 is SGHNT and CDR2 is YYREEE (reference sequence). V gave up 0 bases and J gave up 0 bases, with 8 bases separating them. This CDR3 comprises 15 residues. The full variable domain, with the rest looked up from reference TRBV5-4 and TRBJ2-3, is ETGVTQSPTHLIKTRGQQVTLRCSSQSGHNTVSWYQQALGQGPQFIFQYYREEENGRGNFPPRFSGLQFPNYSSELNVNALELDDSALYLCASSLGQSSTDTQYFGPGTRLTVL.

The V call is TRBV7-2, the J call TRBJ2-1; 10 nucleotides match TRBD2. Germline values: CDR1 SGHTA, CDR2 FQGNSA. Unmatched junction bases numbered 11, after V lost 0 bases and J lost 9 bases. The CDR3 consists of 17 residues. The CDR3, as DNA: TGTGCCAGCAGCTTAGCGTCGGGAGCGGGGGGGCAGAGTGAGCAGTTCTTC. Translating it yields CASSLASGAGGQSEQFF.

The chain recombines TRBV19 with TRBJ1-2; 7 bases are shared with TRBD1. Germline CDR1 is LNHDA and CDR2 is SQIVND (reference sequence). Trimming took 5 bases from V and 3 from J; bases not matched to a gene: 21. The CDR3 is made up of 19 amino acids. The CDR3, as DNA: TGTGCCAGTAGTTCCTACCCCTACGGCACAGGGGCTCGGGACTATGGCTACACCTTC. Its protein is CASSSYPYGTGARDYGYTF.

This chain links TRBV5-1 with TRBJ2-1; D perhaps matches TRBD2 (6 bases). V was shortened by 3 bases and J by 8 bases, with 18 bases between the two germline ends. The CDR3 has 15 residues. From germline, CDR1 is SGHRS and CDR2 YFSETQ. The CDR3 here is CASSSQRSWGDEQFF. CDR3 bases: TGCGCCAGCAGCTCCCAGCGGTCCTGGGGGGATGAGCAGTTCTTC.

The chain links TRBV5-6 to TRBJ2-7; no clear D. CDR3 length: 15 amino acids. The germline V gene encodes CDR1 SGHDT and CDR2 YYEEEE. Deletions cut 0 bases from V and 1 base from J, with 11 bases between. CDR3 sequence (DNA): TGTGCCAGCAGCTTGGAGCGCCGGTATTCCTACGAGCAGTACTTC. This sequence encodes CASSLERRYSYEQYF.

The chain combines TRBV5-1 with TRBJ1-6; D possibly corresponds to TRBD1 (6 bases). The CDR3 loop spans 15 amino acids. Germline V gene data show CDR1 as SGHRS and CDR2 as YFSETQ. V lost 0 bases and J lost 7, with 11 bases in between. CDR3 sequence reads: CASSLVGGSNSPLHF. The CDR3, as DNA: TGCGCCAGCAGCTTGGTAGGGGGTAGCAATTCACCCCTCCACTTT.

The V gene is TRBV6-5, the J gene TRBJ2-1, with D perhaps matching TRBD2 (6 bases). Germline values: CDR1 MNHEY, CDR2 SVGAGI. This CDR3 comprises 14 residues. V was trimmed by 10 bases and J by 0 bases, leaving 13 bases between them. CDR3 sequence reads: CAIAVGSSYNEQFF. The CDR3 bases are TGTGCCATCGCTGTCGGGAGCTCCTACAATGAGCAGTTCTTC.

The V and J genes are TRBV7-3 and TRBJ2-7; 8 bases match TRBD1. The CDR3 loop spans 12 amino acids. Trimming took 9 bases from V and 7 from J; bases not matched to a gene: 8. The germline CDR1 and CDR2 sequences are SGHTA and FQGTGA. CDR3 residues: CASGQGMGEQYF. The CDR3 DNA follows: TGTGCCAGTGGACAGGGTATGGGAGAGCAGTACTTC. The full variable domain, completed using reference TRBV7-3 and TRBJ2-7, is GAGVSQTPSNKVTEKGKYVELRCDPISGHTALYWYRQSLGQGPEFLIYFQGTGAADDSGLPNDRFFAVRPEGSVSTLKIQRTERGDSAVYLCASGQGMGEQYFGPGTRLTVT.